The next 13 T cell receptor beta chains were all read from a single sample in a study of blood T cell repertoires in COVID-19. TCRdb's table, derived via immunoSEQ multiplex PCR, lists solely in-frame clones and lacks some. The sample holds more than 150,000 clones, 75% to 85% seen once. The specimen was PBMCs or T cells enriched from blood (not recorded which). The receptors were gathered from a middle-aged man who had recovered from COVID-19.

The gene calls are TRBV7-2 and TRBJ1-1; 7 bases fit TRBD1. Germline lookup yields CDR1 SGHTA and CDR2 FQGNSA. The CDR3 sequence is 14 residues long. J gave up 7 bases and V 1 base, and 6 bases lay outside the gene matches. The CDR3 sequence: CASSLGAGGIEAFF. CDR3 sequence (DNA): TGTGCCAGCAGCTTAGGTGCAGGGGGAATTGAAGCTTTCTTT.

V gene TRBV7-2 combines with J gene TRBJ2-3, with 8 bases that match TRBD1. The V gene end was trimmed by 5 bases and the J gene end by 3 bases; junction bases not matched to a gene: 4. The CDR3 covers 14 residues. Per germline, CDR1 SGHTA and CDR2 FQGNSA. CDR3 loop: CASSTRTGTDTQYF. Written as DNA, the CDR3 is TGTGCCAGCAGCACCCGGACAGGGACAGATACGCAGTATTTT.

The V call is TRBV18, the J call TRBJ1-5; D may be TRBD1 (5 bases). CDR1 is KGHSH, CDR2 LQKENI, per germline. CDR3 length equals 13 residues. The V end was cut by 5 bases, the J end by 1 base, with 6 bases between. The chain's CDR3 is CASSRGSNQPQHF. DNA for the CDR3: TGTGCCAGCTCAAGGGGAAGCAATCAGCCCCAGCATTTT.

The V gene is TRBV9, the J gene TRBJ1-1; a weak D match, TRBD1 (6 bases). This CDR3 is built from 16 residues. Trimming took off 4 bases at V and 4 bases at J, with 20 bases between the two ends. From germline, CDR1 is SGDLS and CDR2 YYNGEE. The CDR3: CASSPLTGTMTTEAFF. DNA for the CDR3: TGTGCCAGCAGCCCCTTGACCGGGACAATGACCACTGAAGCTTTCTTT.

The CDR3 region has the DNA TGTGCATGTCGCTTATGTCTAACAGCCGACTCTGGAAACACCATATATTTT. This codes for CACRLCLTADSGNTIYF. The chain recombines TRBV12-2 with TRBJ1-3; the table's D call, TRBD1, has no DNA check behind it. TRBV12-2 is a recognized pseudogene. The CDR3 sequence is 17 residues long.

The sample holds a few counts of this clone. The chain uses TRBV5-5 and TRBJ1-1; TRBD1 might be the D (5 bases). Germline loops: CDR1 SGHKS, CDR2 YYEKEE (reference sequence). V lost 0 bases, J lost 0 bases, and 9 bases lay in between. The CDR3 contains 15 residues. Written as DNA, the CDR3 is TGTGCCAGCAGCTTGGACAGGTGGCTGAACACTGAAGCTTTCTTT. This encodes CASSLDRWLNTEAFF.

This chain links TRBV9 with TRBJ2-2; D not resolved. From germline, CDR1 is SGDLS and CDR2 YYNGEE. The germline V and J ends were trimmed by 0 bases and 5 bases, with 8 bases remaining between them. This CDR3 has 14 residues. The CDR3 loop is CASSVGHPTGELFF. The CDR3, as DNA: TGTGCCAGCAGCGTAGGGCACCCAACCGGGGAGCTGTTTTTT.

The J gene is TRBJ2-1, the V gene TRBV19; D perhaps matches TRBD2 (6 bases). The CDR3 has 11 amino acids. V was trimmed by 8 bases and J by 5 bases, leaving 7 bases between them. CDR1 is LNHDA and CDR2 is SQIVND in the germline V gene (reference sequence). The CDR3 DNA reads TGTGCCAGTGGAGGGAACAATGAGCAGTTCTTC. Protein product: CASGGNNEQFF.

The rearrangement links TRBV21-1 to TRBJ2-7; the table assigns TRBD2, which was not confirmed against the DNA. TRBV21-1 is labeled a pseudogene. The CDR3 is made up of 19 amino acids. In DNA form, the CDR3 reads TGTGCCAGCAGCAAAGTGAGGTCGGGCACTAGCGGAACCACCTACGAGCAGTACTTC. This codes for CASSKVRSGTSGTTYEQYF.

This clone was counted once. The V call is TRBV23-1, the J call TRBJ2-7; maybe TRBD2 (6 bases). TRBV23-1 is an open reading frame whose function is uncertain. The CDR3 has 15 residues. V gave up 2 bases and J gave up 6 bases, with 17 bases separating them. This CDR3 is CASSQNLAGRPEQYV. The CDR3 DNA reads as TGCGCCAGCAGTCAAAATCTGGCGGGACGGCCCGAGCAGTACGTC.

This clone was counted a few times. The CDR3 sequence: CSVGGGDTEAFF. The CDR3 DNA follows: TGCAGCGTTGGCGGGGGCGACACTGAAGCTTTCTTT. The chain has TRBV29-1 and TRBJ1-1; a weak D match, TRBD1 (6 bases). Germline-derived CDR1 and CDR2 are SQVTM and ANQGSEA. This CDR3 contains 12 residues. V lost 4 bases, J lost 3 bases, and 9 bases lay in between.

The CDR3 nucleotides are TGTGCCAGCTCACCACGGACGACAGGGGGGTACTATGGCTACACCTTC. This sequence encodes CASSPRTTGGYYGYTF. The chain joins TRBV18 to TRBJ1-2; 9 bases agree with TRBD1. The germline gives CDR1 KGHSH, CDR2 LQKENI. The CDR3 runs to 16 residues. The ends lost 1 base at V and 3 bases at J; junction bases unmatched: 6. Complete variable domain (other parts from reference TRBV18 and TRBJ1-2): NAGVMQNPRHLVRRRGQEARLRCSPMKGHSHVYWYRQLPEEGLKFMVYLQKENIIDESGMPKERFSAEFPKEGPSILRIQQVVRGDSAAYFCASSPRTTGGYYGYTFGSGTRLTVV.

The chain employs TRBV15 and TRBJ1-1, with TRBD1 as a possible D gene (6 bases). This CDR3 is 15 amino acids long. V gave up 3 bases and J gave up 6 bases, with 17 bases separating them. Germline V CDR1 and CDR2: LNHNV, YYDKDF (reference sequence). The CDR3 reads CATSRWGGRGAEAFF. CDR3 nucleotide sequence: TGTGCCACCAGCAGGTGGGGGGGGCGAGGCGCTGAAGCTTTCTTT.